This T cell receptor (beta chain) emerged from a study of blood T cells in healthy people across ages. The study, taken as a whole, reports: Expanded clonotype shifts may have been confounded, as the donors had an unknown CMV status. Investigators treated diversity estimates from one million T cells as underestimates. Percentage of naive T cells showed a strong correlation with TCR beta diversity.

A second about 7 to 11 cycle PCR used barcoded and J-beta primers. TCRdb called the 5' RACE reads again in MiXCR, with one record for every CDR3 protein. This table holds roughly 700,000 distinct CDR3 sequences, 49% found once. Sample donors were healthy Caucasian individuals that came from Russia, aged roughly 6 to 100. This clonotype was detected many times. What it recognizes is unknown. The TCR sequence derives from a woman aged 60-70 years in good health. Sample: blood.

CDR3 DNA sequence: TGCAGCGTTGACGTCGCACAGGACCCCCATGGCTACACCTTC. Protein: CSVDVAQDPHGYTF. The chain combines TRBV29-1 with TRBJ1-2; D possibly corresponds to TRBD1 (5 bases). CDR3 size: 14 residues. V was trimmed by 3 bases and J by 6 bases, leaving 17 bases between them. CDR1 and CDR2 from the germline V gene are SQVTM and ANQGSEA.